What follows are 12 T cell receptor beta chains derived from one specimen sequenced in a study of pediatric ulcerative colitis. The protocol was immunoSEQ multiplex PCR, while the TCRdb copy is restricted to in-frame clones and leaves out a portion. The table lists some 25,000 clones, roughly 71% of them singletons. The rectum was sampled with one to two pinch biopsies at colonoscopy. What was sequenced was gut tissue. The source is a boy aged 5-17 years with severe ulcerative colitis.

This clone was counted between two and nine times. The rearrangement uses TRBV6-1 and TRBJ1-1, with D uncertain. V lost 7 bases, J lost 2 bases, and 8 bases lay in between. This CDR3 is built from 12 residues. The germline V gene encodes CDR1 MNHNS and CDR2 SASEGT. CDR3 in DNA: TGTGCCAGCACTCGAGGAAACACTGAAGCTTTCTTT. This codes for CASTRGNTEAFF.

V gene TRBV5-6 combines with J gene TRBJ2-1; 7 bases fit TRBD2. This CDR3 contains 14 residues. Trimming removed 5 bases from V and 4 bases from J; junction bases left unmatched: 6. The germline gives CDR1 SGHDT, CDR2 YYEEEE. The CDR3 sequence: CASSPGTTYNEQFF. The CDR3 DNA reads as TGTGCCAGCAGTCCCGGGACTACTTACAATGAGCAGTTCTTC.

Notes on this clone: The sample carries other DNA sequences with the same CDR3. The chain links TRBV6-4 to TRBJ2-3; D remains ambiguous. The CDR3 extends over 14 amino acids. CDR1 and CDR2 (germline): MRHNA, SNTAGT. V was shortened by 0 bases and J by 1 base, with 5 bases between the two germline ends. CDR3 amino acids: CASSDSGGTDTQYF. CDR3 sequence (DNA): TGTGCCAGCAGTGACTCGGGTGGCACAGATACGCAGTATTTT.

The chain's CDR3 is CASSPGLAINEQFF. DNA for the CDR3: TGTGCCAGCAGCCCCGGGCTAGCCATCAATGAGCAGTTCTTC. This sequence joins TRBV7-2 and TRBJ2-1; TRBD2 might be the D (5 bases). The germline V gene encodes CDR1 SGHTA and CDR2 FQGNSA. Trimming pared 5 bases from V and 6 bases from J, leaving 14 bases between. This CDR3 is built from 14 residues.

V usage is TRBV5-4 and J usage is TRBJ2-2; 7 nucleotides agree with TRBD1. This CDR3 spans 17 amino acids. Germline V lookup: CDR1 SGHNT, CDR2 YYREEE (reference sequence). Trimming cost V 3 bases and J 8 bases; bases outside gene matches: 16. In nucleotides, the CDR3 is TGTGCCAGCAGCTCCTCGACCCAGACAGGGCGAGGTGGGGAGCTGTTTTTT. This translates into CASSSSTQTGRGGELFF.

CDR3 sequence reads: CASSLLAGVDEQFF. In DNA form, the CDR3 reads TGTGCCAGCAGCTTACTAGCGGGAGTTGATGAGCAGTTCTTC. The rearrangement joins TRBV11-2 to TRBJ2-1; 10 bases agree with TRBD2. Germline V lookup: CDR1 SGHAT, CDR2 FQNNGV. CDR3 size: 14 residues. Trimming cost V 2 bases and J 8 bases; bases outside gene matches: 3.

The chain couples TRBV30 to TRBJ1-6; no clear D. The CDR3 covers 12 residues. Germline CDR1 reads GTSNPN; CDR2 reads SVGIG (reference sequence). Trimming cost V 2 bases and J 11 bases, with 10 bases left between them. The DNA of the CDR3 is TGTGCCTGGAGTCGGCGAGAAGCACCCCTCCACTTT. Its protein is CAWSRREAPLHF.

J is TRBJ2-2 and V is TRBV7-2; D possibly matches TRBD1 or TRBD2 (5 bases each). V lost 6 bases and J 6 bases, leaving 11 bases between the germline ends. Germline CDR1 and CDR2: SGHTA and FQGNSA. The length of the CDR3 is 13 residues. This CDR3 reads CASSGGSPGELFF. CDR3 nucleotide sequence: TGTGCCAGCAGTGGGGGATCCCCCGGGGAGCTGTTTTTT.

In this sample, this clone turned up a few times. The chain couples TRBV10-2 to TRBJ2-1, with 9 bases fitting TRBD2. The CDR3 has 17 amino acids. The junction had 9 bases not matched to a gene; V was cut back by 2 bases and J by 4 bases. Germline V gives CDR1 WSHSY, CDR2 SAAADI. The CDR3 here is CASSEPRGLAFYNEQFF. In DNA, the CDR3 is TGCGCCAGCAGTGAGCCCAGGGGACTAGCTTTTTACAATGAGCAGTTCTTC.

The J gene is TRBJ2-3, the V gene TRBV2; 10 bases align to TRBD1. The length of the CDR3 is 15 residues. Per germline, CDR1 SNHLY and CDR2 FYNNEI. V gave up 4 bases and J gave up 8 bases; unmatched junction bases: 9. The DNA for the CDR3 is TGTGCCAGCAGTGGACAGGGGGCCCCCCGGGGTACGCAGTATTTT. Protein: CASSGQGAPRGTQYF.

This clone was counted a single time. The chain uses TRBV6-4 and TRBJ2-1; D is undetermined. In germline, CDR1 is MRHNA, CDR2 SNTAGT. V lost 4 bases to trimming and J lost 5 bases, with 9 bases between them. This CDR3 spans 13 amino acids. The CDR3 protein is CASSGSDNNEQFF. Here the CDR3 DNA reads TGTGCCAGCAGTGGGTCCGACAACAATGAGCAGTTCTTC.

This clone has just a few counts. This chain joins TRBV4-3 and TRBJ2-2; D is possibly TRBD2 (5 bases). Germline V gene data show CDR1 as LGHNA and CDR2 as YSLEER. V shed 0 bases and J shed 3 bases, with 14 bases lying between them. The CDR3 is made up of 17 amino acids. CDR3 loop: CASSQDLRASYTGELFF. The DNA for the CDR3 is TGCGCCAGCAGCCAAGATCTGAGGGCATCCTACACCGGGGAGCTGTTTTTT.